This T cell receptor beta chain comes out of a study of T cells in Graves' hyperthyroidism and ophthalmopathy. This clonotype was detected ten times or more. Amplified TCR beta CDR3 regions derived from RNA transcripts. In the first-round RT-PCR of the TCR CDR3, the HTBI primer set was used. TCRdb re-called the multiplex PCR reads through MiXCR, storing one row per CDR3 protein. Of about 620,000 distinct CDR3 sequences in the sample, 15% to 20% were seen once. The CDR3 is 11 amino acids. The V end was cut by 1 base, the J end by 6 bases, with 6 bases between. Germline CDR1 is GTSNPN and CDR2 is SVGIG (reference sequence).

The sample consisted of blood. The TCR originated in a woman aged 30 to 39 with Graves' hyperthyroidism. The J gene is TRBJ1-2, the V gene TRBV30; D gene ambiguous. This CDR3 is CAWSDGDGYTF. The CDR3 DNA reads as TGTGCCTGGAGTGATGGGGATGGCTACACCTTC. The full variable domain, rest sourced from reference TRBV30 and TRBJ1-2, is SQTIHQWPATLVQPVGSPLSLECTVEGTSNPNLYWYRQAAGRGLQLLFYSVGIGQISSEVPQNLSASRPQDRQFILSSKKLLLSDSGFYLCAWSDGDGYTFGSGTRLTVV.